Each of the 17 T cell receptor beta chains below was sequenced from the same sample in a study of cytomegalovirus exposure and HLA in healthy donors. Primers: 60 Vbeta forward and 13 Jbeta reverse. Measured with immunoSEQ multiplex PCR; TCRdb has only the in-frame clones, and not every one. The data hold approximately 280,000 clones, with around 90% observed a single time. The sequenced material came from PBMCs. Receptor source: a woman in her late teens or twenties in good health and CMV-seronegative.

This clone was detected once. This chain joins TRBV14 and TRBJ2-7; 8 nucleotides match TRBD1. Looked up from germline, CDR1 is SGHDN and CDR2 is FVKESK. V shed 2 bases, J shed 4 bases, and the junction held 10 bases outside the gene matches. The CDR3 runs 16 residues. DNA of the CDR3: TGTGCCAGCAGCCAACCCTCCGGACAGGGTGGGTACGAGCAGTACTTC. It encodes CASSQPSGQGGYEQYF.

The chain carries TRBV5-1 and TRBJ2-5; TRBD1 agrees at 9 bases. The J call is doubtful: the DNA matches TRBJ2-7 better. CDR1 is SGHRS and CDR2 is YFSETQ in the germline V gene. The CDR3 length is 14 residues. CDR3 coding DNA: TGCGCCAGCAGTAGGGACAGGGTCGGGTACGAGCAGTACTTC. This codes for CASSRDRVGYEQYF.

The rearrangement links TRBV6-5 to TRBJ1-1; TRBD1 matches 8 bases. This CDR3 contains 14 residues. V was clipped by 7 bases and J by 4 bases; unmatched bases: 8. Germline loops: CDR1 MNHEY, CDR2 SVGAGI. CDR3 sequence reads: CASNRGQGTTEAFF. The CDR3 nucleotides are TGTGCCAGCAACCGAGGACAGGGAACCACTGAAGCTTTCTTT.

This clone was seen just once. The chain recombines TRBV4-1 with TRBJ2-1, with TRBD1 matching over 11 bases. This CDR3 region has 14 residues. V shed 4 bases and J 6 bases; nucleotides not matched to a gene: 2. The germline V gene encodes CDR1 MGHRA and CDR2 YSYEKL. The CDR3 sequence: CASSLGTGGNEQFF. CDR3 coding DNA: TGCGCCAGCAGCCTCGGGACAGGGGGCAATGAGCAGTTCTTC.

This clone showed up just once. This chain links TRBV6-6 with TRBJ2-1; D not certain. V lost 5 bases to trimming and J lost 0 bases, with 14 bases between them. CDR3 length equals 16 residues. CDR1 is MNHNY and CDR2 is SVGAGI in the germline V gene (reference sequence). This chain's CDR3 is CASSALLRSSYNEQFF. The DNA for the CDR3 is TGTGCCAGCAGTGCCCTTTTACGGAGCTCCTACAATGAGCAGTTCTTC.

The chain carries TRBV12-5 and TRBJ1-4; 7 nucleotides agree with TRBD1. The J segment lost 8 bases and the V segment lost 3 bases, leaving 3 bases of the junction unmatched. The CDR3 loop spans 13 amino acids. Germline CDR1 and CDR2: LGHNT and FRNRAP. In DNA form, the CDR3 reads TGTGCTAGTGGTTTCCCCAGGGGGGAAAAACTGTTTTTT. Translation gives CASGFPRGEKLFF.

The chain joins TRBV6-6 to TRBJ1-4; 8 bases are shared with TRBD1. This CDR3 spans 15 amino acids. V trimming: 0 bases; J trimming: 8 bases; junction bases outside the gene matches: 5. Germline V gene sequence: CDR1 MNHNY, CDR2 SVGAGI (reference sequence). CDR3 protein: CASSYSDREGEKLFF. The CDR3 DNA reads TGTGCCAGCAGTTACTCGGACAGGGAGGGAGAAAAACTGTTTTTT.

This chain uses TRBV6-5 with TRBJ2-7, with a tentative D call TRBD1 (6 bases). CDR1 and CDR2 (germline): MNHEY, SVGAGI. This CDR3 has 14 amino acids. Trimming cost V 4 bases and J 3 bases, with 13 bases left between them. The CDR3 DNA reads as TGTGCCAGCAGTTTAACCGACAGGAACTACGAGCAGTACTTC. It yields the protein CASSLTDRNYEQYF.

The J gene is TRBJ1-1, the V gene TRBV19, with D uncertain. V was clipped by 7 bases and J by 1 base, with 22 bases between them. The CDR3 covers 17 residues. CDR1 LNHDA and CDR2 SQIVND come from the germline V gene (reference sequence). CDR3 loop: CASTNDAGRTWNTEAFF. CDR3 in DNA: TGTGCCAGTACCAATGACGCCGGGAGGACCTGGAACACTGAAGCTTTCTTT.

This clone was detected only a few times. The chain links TRBV6-5 to TRBJ1-2; no definite D call. Germline values: CDR1 MNHEY, CDR2 SVGAGI. This CDR3 is built from 15 residues. V lost 0 bases and J lost 6, with 14 bases in between. Here the CDR3 reads CASSYSSSGGHGYTF. The CDR3, as DNA: TGTGCCAGCAGTTACTCGTCCTCTGGTGGGCATGGCTACACCTTC.

This chain links TRBV19 with TRBJ1-5; 7 bases are shared with TRBD1. After removal of 9 bases from V and 2 bases from J, the junction contained 13 bases not matched to a gene. This CDR3 comprises 16 residues. Germline V gene sequence: CDR1 LNHDA, CDR2 SQIVND (reference sequence). As DNA, the CDR3 is TGTGCCAGCCGGCTGAAGACAGGGTCAGGCAATCAGCCCCAGCATTTT. Translating gives CASRLKTGSGNQPQHF.

This clone was found once. The chain recombines TRBV15 with TRBJ2-3; 7 nucleotides line up with TRBD2. Germline V gene lookup returns CDR1 LNHNV and CDR2 YYDKDF (reference sequence). Trimming took 1 base from V and 4 from J; bases not matched to a gene: 11. This CDR3 has 17 residues. The CDR3 loop reads CATSRGGGGVRADTQYF. CDR3 DNA: TGTGCCACCAGCAGAGGTGGTGGGGGGGTAAGGGCAGATACGCAGTATTTT.

This sequence joins TRBV6-5 and TRBJ1-6; 11 bases align to TRBD1. In germline, CDR1 is MNHEY, CDR2 SVGAGI. The CDR3 length is 15 residues. The trim removed 6 bases at V and 8 bases at J, leaving 6 bases unmatched. The DNA for the CDR3 is TGTGCCAGCAGCTCCGGACAGGGGGCATATTCACCCCTCCACTTT. Its translation: CASSSGQGAYSPLHF.

This clone was counted a single time. The chain joins TRBV11-2 to TRBJ2-3, with 8 bases identical to TRBD2. The CDR3 length is 18 residues. V trimming: 4 bases; J trimming: 3 bases; junction bases outside the gene matches: 15. Germline CDR1 reads SGHAT; CDR2 reads FQNNGV. The CDR3 bases are TGTGCCAGCAGCTCCCAGCGGGGGCCCTTACTTACGACAGATACGCAGTATTTT. Its protein product is CASSSQRGPLLTTDTQYF.

The genes are TRBV5-4 and TRBJ1-2, with D uncertain. V was cut by 4 bases and J by 7 bases, with 11 bases left in between. The CDR3 contains 12 residues. Per the germline V gene, CDR1 is SGHNT and CDR2 is YYREEE (reference sequence). The CDR3 DNA is TGTGCCAGCAGCATACCCTCCGGTGGCTACACCTTC. Encoded protein: CASSIPSGGYTF.

The rearrangement links TRBV2 to TRBJ1-6; TRBD1 might be the D (6 bases). CDR1 and CDR2 (germline): SNHLY, FYNNEI. V was clipped by 4 bases and J by 7 bases, with 11 bases between them. The CDR3 is made up of 14 amino acids. The CDR3 bases are TGTGCCAGCAGTGGGGCAGGGGAGAATTCACCCCTCCACTTT. Amino acid sequence: CASSGAGENSPLHF.

This clone has only a few counts. The chain is built from TRBV29-1 and TRBJ2-3; 15 bases map to TRBD2. Germline V gene sequence: CDR1 SQVTM, CDR2 ANQGSEA. CDR3 length equals 16 residues. J gave up 6 bases and V 7 bases, and 11 bases lay outside the gene matches. In DNA, the CDR3 is TGCAGCGCCGGGACTAGCGGGGGGACACCGGGGGATACGCAGTATTTT. Its translation: CSAGTSGGTPGDTQYF.